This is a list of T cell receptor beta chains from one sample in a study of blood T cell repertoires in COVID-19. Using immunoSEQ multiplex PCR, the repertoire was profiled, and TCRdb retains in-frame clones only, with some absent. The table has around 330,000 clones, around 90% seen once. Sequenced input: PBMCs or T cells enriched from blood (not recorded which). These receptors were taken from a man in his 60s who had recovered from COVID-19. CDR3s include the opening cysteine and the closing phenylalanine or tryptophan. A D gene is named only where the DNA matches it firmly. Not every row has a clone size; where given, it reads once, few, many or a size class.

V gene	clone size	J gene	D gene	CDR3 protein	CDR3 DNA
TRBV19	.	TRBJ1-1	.	CASGMGGRDTEAFF	TGTGCCAGTGGGATGGGGGGAAGAGACACTGAAGCTTTCTTT
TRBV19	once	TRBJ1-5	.	CASSRQDLNQPQHF	TGTGCCAGTAGTCGACAGGACCTCAATCAGCCCCAGCATTTT
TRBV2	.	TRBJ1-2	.	CASSEDRVYGYTF	TGTGCCAGCAGTGAAGACAGGGTCTATGGCTACACCTTC
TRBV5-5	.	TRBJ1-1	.	CASSSTLAEAFF	TGTGCCAGCAGCTCGACACTCGCTGAAGCTTTCTTT
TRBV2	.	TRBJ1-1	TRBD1	CASIIGQGTEAFF	TGTGCCAGCATTATAGGACAGGGGACTGAAGCTTTCTTT
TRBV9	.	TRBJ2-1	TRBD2	CASSSSPTSDYYNEQFF	TGTGCCAGCAGCTCGTCGCCGACTAGCGACTATTACAATGAGCAGTTCTTC
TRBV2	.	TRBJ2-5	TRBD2	CASSELAGSRETQYF	TGTGCCAGCAGTGAACTAGCGGGGTCGCGGGAGACCCAGTACTTC
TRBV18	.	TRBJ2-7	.	CASSPGGPGPYEQYF	TGTGCCAGCTCACCCGGGGGGCCGGGGCCTTACGAGCAGTACTTC
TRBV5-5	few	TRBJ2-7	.	CASSLQGGYEQYF	TGTGCCAGCAGCTTGCAGGGTGGTTACGAGCAGTACTTC
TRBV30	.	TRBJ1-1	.	CAWSVLGPGTEAFF	TGTGCCTGGAGTGTACTTGGGCCGGGGACTGAAGCTTTCTTT
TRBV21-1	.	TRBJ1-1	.	CARARDRLSTEAFF	TGTGCCAGGGCTCGGGACAGGTTATCCACTGAAGCTTTCTTT
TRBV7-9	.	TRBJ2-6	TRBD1	CASSLTGNSGANVLTF	TGTGCCAGCAGCTTGACAGGGAACTCTGGGGCCAACGTCCTGACTTTC
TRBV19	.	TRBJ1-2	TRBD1	CASSIWGQGHGYTF	TGTGCCAGTAGTATATGGGGACAGGGTCACGGCTACACCTTC
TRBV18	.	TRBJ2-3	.	CASSPAGTSTDTQYF	TGTGCCAGCTCACCGGCCGGGACTAGCACAGATACGCAGTATTTT
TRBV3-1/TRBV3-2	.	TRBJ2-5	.	CASSQGPRPEETQYF	TGTGCCAGCAGCCAAGGCCCTAGGCCCGAAGAGACCCAGTACTTC
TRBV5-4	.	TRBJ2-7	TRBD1	CASSVGQGALYEQYF	TGTGCCAGCAGTGTTGGACAGGGGGCCCTCTACGAGCAGTACTTC
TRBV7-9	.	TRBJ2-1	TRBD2	CASRGLAADNEQFF	TGTGCCAGCAGGGGACTAGCGGCAGACAATGAGCAGTTCTTC
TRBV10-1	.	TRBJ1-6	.	CASSVGSNSPLHF	TGCGCCAGCAGTGTTGGGAGTAATTCACCCCTCCACTTT
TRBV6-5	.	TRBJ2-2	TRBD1	CASSSRQGAGGELFF	TGTGCCAGCAGTTCCCGACAGGGGGCCGGCGGGGAGCTGTTTTTT
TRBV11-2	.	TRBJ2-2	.	CASSLAGGRANTGELFF	TGTGCCAGCAGCTTAGCAGGTGGCAGAGCGAACACCGGGGAGCTGTTTTTT
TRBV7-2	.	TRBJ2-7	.	CASSLVSSGYEQYF	TGTGCCAGCAGCTTAGTGAGCTCCGGCTACGAGCAGTACTTC
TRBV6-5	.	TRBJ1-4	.	CASRGRWTNEKLFF	TGTGCCAGCAGGGGGCGGTGGACTAATGAAAAACTGTTTTTT
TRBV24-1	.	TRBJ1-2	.	CATSESQGPNYGYTF	TGTGCCACCAGTGAGTCTCAGGGGCCTAACTATGGCTACACCTTC
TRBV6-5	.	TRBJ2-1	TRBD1	CASNTGTGYGIEQFF	TGTGCCAGCAATACCGGGACAGGGTATGGGATTGAGCAGTTCTTC
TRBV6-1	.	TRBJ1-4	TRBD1	CASSERTGSDEKLFF	TGTGCCAGCAGTGAAAGGACAGGGTCGGATGAAAAACTGTTTTTT
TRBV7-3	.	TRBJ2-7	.	CASSLVRLNYEQYF	TGTGCCAGCAGCTTAGTGAGACTTAACTACGAGCAGTACTTC
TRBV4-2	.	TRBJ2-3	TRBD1	CASSASRGDTQYF	TGTGCCAGCAGCGCAAGCAGGGGGGATACGCAGTATTTT
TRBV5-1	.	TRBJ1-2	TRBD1	CASSVDRGYGYTF	TGCGCCAGCAGCGTGGACAGGGGCTATGGCTACACCTTC
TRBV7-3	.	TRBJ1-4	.	CASSHGRENEKLFF	TGTGCCAGCAGCCATGGACGGGAGAATGAAAAACTGTTTTTT
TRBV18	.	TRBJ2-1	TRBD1	CASSPDRANEQFF	TGTGCCAGCTCACCAGACAGGGCTAATGAGCAGTTCTTC
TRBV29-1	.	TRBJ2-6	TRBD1	CSARTGTGTGANVLTF	TGCAGCGCCAGAACCGGGACAGGGACTGGGGCCAACGTCCTGACTTTC
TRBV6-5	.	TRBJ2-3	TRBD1	CASSSRTGPSTDTQYF	TGTGCCAGCAGTTCCCGGACAGGGCCTAGCACAGATACGCAGTATTTT
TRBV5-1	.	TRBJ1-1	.	CASSFGGSGTEAFF	TGCGCCAGCAGCTTCGGGGGTTCAGGAACTGAAGCTTTCTTT
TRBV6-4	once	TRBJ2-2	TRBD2	CASSDIAGTNTGELFF	TGTGCCAGCAGTGACATAGCGGGGACGAACACCGGGGAGCTGTTTTTT
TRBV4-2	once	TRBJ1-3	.	CASSQETPTTGNTIYF	TGTGCCAGCAGCCAAGAAACTCCGACAACTGGAAACACCATATATTTT
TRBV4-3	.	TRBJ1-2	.	CASSQNRATAYGYTF	TGCGCCAGCAGCCAAAATCGCGCGACAGCCTATGGCTACACCTTC
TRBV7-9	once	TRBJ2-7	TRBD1	CASSQGTGGADEQYF	TGTGCCAGCAGCCAAGGGACAGGGGGCGCGGACGAGCAGTACTTC
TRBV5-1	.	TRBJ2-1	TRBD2	CASSLELTAGDNEQFF	TGCGCCAGCAGCTTGGAGTTGACGGCGGGAGACAATGAGCAGTTCTTC
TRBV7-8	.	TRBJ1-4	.	CASSLLGERTVWEKLFF	TGTGCCAGCAGCCTCCTTGGTGAGCGAACGGTCTGGGAAAAACTGTTTTTT
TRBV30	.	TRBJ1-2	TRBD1	CAWSGDRGREYGYTF	TGTGCCTGGAGCGGGGACAGGGGGCGGGAATATGGCTACACCTTC
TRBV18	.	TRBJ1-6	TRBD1	CASSPGQNSPLHF	TGTGCCAGCTCACCGGGACAGAATTCACCCCTCCACTTT
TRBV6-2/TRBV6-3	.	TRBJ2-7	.	CASSYSINYEQYF	TGTGCCAGCAGTTACTCTATAAACTACGAGCAGTACTTC
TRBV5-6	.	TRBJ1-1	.	CASSLAGRGWAFF	TGTGCCAGCAGCTTGGCGGGGAGGGGATGGGCTTTCTTT
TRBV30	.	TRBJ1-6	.	CAWSVMDSSNSPLHF	TGTGCCTGGAGTGTGATGGACAGTTCTAATTCACCCCTCCACTTT
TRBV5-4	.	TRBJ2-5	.	CASSYATGSQETQYF	TGTGCCAGCAGCTACGCAACCGGGTCACAAGAGACCCAGTACTTC
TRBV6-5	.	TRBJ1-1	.	CASRANSFGTEAFF	TGTGCCAGCAGGGCGAACAGTTTTGGCACTGAAGCTTTCTTT
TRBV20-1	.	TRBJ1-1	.	CSIQGNTEAFF	TGCAGTATACAGGGGAACACTGAAGCTTTCTTT
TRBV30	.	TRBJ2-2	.	CAWNSPPGELFF	TGTGCCTGGAACAGCCCCCCCGGGGAGCTGTTTTTT
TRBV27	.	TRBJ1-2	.	CASSSRALFRYGYTF	TGTGCCAGCAGTTCCAGGGCCCTTTTTAGGTATGGCTACACCTTC
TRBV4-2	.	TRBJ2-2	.	CASSHPSSRKTGELFF	TGTGCCAGCAGCCATCCTTCTAGCCGAAAAACCGGGGAGCTGTTTTTT
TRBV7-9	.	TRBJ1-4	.	CASSWEADEKLFF	TGTGCCAGCAGCTGGGAGGCTGATGAAAAACTGTTTTTT